This TCR beta chain was captured in a study of CD8+CD57+ T cells in acquired aplastic anemia. At the level of the study: On average, sorted CD4+ and CD8+ cells gave 2.5 to 4 ug of DNA. Healthy donors gave 9.5 million to 12 million reads on average for CD4+ cells.

Germline lookup yields CDR1 DFQATT and CDR2 SNEGSKA (reference sequence). V was clipped by 1 base and J by 4 bases, with 14 bases between them. The CDR3 is 16 amino acids. Study-wide results and caveats: Controls and patients did not differ significantly in CD8+ Simpson's diversity.

The use of genomic DNA as template underpinned the TCR beta VDJ and CDR3 profiling. A single record per CDR3 protein comes from TCRdb applying MiXCR to the reads. Of a few hundred thousand distinct CDR3 sequences listed, 60% to 80% are singletons. At least ten counts were recorded for this clonotype. Antigen: not known. This receptor was obtained from a human donor in good health, serving as a control. The gene calls are TRBV20-1 and TRBJ1-6; D is perhaps TRBD1 (6 bases). Sequences were obtained from sorted CD4+, CD8+, or CD8+CD57+ T cells (not recorded which) from PBMCs. The chain's CDR3 is CSARAGANPYNSPLHF. The CDR3 coding sequence is TGCAGTGCTAGAGCAGGGGCCAATCCGTATAATTCACCCCTCCACTTT.